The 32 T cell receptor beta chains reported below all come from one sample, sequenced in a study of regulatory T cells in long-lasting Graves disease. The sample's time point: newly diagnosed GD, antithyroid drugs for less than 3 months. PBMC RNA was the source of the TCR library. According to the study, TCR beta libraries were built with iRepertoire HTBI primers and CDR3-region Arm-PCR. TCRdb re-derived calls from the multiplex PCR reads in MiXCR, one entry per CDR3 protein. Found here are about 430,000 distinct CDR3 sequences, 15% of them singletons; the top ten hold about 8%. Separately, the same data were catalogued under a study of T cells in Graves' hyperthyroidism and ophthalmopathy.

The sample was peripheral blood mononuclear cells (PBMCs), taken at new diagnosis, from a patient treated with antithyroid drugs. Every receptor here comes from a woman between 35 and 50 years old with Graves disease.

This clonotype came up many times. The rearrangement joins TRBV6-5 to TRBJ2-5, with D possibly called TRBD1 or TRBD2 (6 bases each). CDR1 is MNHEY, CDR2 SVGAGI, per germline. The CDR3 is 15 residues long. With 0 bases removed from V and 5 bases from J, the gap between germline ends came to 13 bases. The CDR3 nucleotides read TGTGCCAGCAGTTACTCGACGGGGGCGAGCGAGACCCAGTACTTC. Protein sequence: CASSYSTGASETQYF.

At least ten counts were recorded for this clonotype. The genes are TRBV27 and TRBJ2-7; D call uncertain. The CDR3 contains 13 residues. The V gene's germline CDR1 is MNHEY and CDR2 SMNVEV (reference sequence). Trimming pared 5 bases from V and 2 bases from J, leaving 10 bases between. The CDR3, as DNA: TGTGCCAGCAGTCCGTCCCGGGCCTACGAGCAGTACTTC. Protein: CASSPSRAYEQYF.

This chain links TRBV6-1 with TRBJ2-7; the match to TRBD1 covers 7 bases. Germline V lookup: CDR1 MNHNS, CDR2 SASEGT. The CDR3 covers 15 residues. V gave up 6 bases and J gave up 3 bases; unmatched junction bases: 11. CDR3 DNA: TGTGCCAGCAGCCCCGCCCGACAGGGATTCTACGAGCAGTACTTC. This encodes CASSPARQGFYEQYF.

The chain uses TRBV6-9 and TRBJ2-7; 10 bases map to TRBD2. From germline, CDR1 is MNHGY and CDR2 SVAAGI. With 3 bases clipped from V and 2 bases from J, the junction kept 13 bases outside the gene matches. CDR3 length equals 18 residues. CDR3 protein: CASSYSGTSAHRAYEQYF. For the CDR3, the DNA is TGTGCCAGCAGTTACTCCGGGACTAGCGCTCATAGGGCCTACGAGCAGTACTTC.

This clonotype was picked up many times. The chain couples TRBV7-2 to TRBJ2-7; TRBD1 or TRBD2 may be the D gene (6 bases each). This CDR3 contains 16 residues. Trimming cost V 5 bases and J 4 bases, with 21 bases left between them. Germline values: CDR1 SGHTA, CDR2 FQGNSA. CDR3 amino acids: CASSEDSRGVGYEQYF. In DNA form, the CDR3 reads TGTGCCAGCAGCGAAGACAGTAGGGGGGTTGGGTACGAGCAGTACTTC.

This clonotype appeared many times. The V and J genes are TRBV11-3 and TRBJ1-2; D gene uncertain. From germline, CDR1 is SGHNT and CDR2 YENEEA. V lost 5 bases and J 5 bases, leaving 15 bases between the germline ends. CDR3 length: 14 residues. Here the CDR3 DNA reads TGTGCCAGCAGCCTCCCGAAGACCATTTATGGCTACACCTTC. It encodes CASSLPKTIYGYTF.

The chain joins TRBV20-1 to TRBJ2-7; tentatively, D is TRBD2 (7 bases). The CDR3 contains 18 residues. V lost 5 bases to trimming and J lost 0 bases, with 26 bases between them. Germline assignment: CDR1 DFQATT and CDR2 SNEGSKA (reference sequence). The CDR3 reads CSAARGGEGDLNSYEQYF. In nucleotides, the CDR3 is TGCAGTGCTGCAAGGGGGGGGGAGGGCGATCTAAACTCCTACGAGCAGTACTTC.

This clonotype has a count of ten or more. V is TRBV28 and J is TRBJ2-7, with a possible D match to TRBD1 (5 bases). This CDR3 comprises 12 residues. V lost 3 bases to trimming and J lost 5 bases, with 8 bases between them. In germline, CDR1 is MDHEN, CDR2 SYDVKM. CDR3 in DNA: TGTGCCAGCAGTTTCGGACACCACGAGCAGTACTTC. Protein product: CASSFGHHEQYF.

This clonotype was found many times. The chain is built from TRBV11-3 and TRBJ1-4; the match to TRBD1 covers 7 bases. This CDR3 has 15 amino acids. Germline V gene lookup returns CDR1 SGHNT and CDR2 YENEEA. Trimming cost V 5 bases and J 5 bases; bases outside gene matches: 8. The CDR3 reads CASSTLTGTNEKLFF. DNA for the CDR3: TGTGCCAGCAGCACCTTGACAGGGACGAATGAAAAACTGTTTTTT. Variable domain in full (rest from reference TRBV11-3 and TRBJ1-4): EAGVVQSPRYKIIEKKQPVAFWCNPISGHNTLYWYLQNLGQGPELLIRYENEEAVDDSQLPKDRFSAERLKGVDSTLKIQPAELGDSAVYLCASSTLTGTNEKLFFGSGTQLSVL.

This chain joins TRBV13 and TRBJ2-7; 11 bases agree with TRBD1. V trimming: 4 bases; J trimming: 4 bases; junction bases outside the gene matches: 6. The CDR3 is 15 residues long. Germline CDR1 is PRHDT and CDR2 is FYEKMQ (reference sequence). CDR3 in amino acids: CASSSWTGGRYEQYF. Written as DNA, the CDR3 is TGTGCCAGCAGCTCTTGGACAGGGGGCAGGTACGAGCAGTACTTC.

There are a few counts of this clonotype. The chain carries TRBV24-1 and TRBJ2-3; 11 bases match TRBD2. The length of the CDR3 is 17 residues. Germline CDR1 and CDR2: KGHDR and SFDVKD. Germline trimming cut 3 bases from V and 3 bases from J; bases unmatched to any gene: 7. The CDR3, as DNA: TGTGCCACCAGTGATCCACTAGCGGGAGATGGAACAGATACGCAGTATTTT. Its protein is CATSDPLAGDGTDTQYF.

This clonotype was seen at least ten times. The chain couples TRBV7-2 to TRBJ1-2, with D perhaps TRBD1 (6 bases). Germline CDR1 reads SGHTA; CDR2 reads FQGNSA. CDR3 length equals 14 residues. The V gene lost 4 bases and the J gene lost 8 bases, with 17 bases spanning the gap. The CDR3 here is CASSSNLAGEGYTF. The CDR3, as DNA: TGTGCCAGCAGCTCAAATCTTGCAGGGGAAGGCTACACCTTC.

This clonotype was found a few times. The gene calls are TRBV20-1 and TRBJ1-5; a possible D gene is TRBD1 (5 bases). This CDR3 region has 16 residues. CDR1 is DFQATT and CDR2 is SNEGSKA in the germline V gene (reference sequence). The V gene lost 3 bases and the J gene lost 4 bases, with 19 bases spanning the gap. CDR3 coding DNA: TGCAGTGCTAGCCCTTGGGACCCGGGGGAGAATCAGCCCCAGCATTTT. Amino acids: CSASPWDPGENQPQHF.

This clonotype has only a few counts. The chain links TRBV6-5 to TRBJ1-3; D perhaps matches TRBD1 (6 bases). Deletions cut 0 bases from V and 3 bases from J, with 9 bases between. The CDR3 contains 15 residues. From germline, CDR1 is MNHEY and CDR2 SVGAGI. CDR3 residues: CASSYSDSNGNTIYF. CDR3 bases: TGTGCCAGCAGTTACTCGGACAGTAATGGAAACACCATATATTTT.

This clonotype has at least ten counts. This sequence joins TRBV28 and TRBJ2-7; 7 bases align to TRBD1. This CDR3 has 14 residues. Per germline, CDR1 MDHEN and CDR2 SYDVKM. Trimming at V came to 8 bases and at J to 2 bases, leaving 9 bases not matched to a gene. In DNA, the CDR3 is TGTGCCAGCCGTCGACAGGGAATCACCTACGAGCAGTACTTC. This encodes CASRRQGITYEQYF.

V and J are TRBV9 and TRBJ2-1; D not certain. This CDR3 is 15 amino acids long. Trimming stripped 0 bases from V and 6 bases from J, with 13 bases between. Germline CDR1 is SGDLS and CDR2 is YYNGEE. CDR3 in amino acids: CASSVGGEPGNEQFF. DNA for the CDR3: TGTGCCAGCAGCGTAGGGGGTGAACCTGGCAATGAGCAGTTCTTC. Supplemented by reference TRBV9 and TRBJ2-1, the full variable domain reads DSGVTQTPKHLITATGQRVTLRCSPRSGDLSVYWYQQSLDQGLQFLIQYYNGEERAKGNILERFSAQQFPDLHSELNLSSLELGDSALYFCASSVGGEPGNEQFFGPGTRLTVL.

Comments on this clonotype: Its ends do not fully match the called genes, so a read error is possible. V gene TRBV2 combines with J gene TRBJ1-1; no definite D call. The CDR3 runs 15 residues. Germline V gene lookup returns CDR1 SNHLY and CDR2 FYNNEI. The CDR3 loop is CASSESAEPRGVASF. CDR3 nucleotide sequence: TGTGCCAGCAGTGAGTCGGCCGAACCCCGAGGAGTGGCTTCCTTT.

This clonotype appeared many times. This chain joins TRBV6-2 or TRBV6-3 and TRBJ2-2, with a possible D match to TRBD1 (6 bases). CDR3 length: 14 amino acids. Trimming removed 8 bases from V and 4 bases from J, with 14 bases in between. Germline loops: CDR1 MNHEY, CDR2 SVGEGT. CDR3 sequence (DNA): TGTGCCAGCGGTGGACAGAGGATCACCGGGGAGCTGTTTTTT. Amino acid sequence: CASGGQRITGELFF.

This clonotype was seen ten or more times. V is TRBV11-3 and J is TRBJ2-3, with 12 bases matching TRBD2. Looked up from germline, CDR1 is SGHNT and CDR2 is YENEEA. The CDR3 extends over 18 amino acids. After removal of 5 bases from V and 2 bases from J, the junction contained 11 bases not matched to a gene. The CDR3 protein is CASSRPDGTSGSTDTQYF. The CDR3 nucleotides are TGTGCCAGCAGCCGACCGGACGGGACTAGCGGGTCCACAGATACGCAGTATTTT.

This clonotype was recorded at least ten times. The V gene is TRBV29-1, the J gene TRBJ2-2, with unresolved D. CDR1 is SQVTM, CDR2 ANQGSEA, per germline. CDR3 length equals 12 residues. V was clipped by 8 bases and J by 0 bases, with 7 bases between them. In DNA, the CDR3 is TGCAGCCTAAGGGCGAACACCGGGGAGCTGTTTTTT. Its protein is CSLRANTGELFF.

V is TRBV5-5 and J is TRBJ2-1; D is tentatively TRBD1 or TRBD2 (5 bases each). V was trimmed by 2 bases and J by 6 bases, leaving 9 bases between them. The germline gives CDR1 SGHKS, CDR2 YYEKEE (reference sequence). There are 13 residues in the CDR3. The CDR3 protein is CASSFQGPNEQFF. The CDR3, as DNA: TGTGCCAGCAGCTTTCAGGGACCCAATGAGCAGTTCTTC.

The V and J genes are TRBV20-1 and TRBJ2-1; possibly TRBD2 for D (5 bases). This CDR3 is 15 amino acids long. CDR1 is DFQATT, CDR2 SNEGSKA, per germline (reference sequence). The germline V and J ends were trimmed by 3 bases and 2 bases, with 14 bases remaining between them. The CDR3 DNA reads TGCAGTGCTAGGTCCCGGACCGGGACCTACAATGAGCAGTTCTTC. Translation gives CSARSRTGTYNEQFF.

DNA for the CDR3: TGTGCCAGCAGCTTAGGCCGACGGGCCTTCTCCTACGAGCAGTACTTC. Translated: CASSLGRRAFSYEQYF. V is TRBV13 and J is TRBJ2-7, with D uncertain. The CDR3 spans 16 residues. V lost 0 bases, J lost 0 bases, and 12 bases lay in between. The germline V gene has CDR1 PRHDT and CDR2 FYEKMQ (reference sequence). Full variable domain (remainder filled in from reference TRBV13 and TRBJ2-7): AAGVIQSPRHLIKEKRETATLKCYPIPRHDTVYWYQQGPGQDPQFLISFYEKMQSDKGSIPDRFSAQQFSDYHSELNMSSLELGDSALYFCASSLGRRAFSYEQYFGPGTRLTVT.

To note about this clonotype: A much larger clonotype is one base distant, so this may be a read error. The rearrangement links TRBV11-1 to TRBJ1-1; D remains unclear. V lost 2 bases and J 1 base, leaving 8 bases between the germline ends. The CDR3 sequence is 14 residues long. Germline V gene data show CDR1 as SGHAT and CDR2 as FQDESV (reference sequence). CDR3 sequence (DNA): TGTGCCAGCAGCTTATATAAAGGGAACACTGAAGCTTTCTTT. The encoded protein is CASSLYKGNTEAFF.

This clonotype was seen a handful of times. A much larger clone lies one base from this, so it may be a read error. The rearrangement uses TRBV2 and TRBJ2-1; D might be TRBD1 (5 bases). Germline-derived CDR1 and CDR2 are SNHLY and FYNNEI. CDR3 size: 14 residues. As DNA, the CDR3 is TGTGCCAGCAGACAGGTAACATCCTACAATGGGCAGTTCTTC. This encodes CASRQVTSYNGQFF.

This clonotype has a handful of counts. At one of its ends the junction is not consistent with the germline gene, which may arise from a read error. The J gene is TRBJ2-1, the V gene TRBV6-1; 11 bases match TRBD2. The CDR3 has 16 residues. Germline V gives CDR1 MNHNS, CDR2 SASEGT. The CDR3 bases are TGTGCCAGCAGACTAGCGGGAGTCGGACGAACAAATGAGCGGTTCTTC. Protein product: CASRLAGVGRTNERFF.

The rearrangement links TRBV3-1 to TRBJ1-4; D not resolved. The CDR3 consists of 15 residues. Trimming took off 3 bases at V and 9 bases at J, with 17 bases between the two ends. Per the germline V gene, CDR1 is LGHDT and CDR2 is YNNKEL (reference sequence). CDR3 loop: CASSHLDGPGKKLFF. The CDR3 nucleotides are TGTGCCAGCAGCCACCTCGACGGTCCCGGGAAAAAACTGTTTTTT.

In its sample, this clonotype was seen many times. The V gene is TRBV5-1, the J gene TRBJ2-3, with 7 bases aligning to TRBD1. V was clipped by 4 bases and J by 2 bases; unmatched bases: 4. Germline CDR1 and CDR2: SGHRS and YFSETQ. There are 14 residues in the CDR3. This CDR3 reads CASSIGQDTDTQYF. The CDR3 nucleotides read TGCGCCAGCAGCATCGGACAGGACACAGATACGCAGTATTTT. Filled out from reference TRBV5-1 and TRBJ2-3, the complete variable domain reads KAGVTQTPRYLIKTRGQQVTLSCSPISGHRSVSWYQQTPGQGLQFLFEYFSETQRNKGNFPGRFSGRQFSNSRSEMNVSTLELGDSALYLCASSIGQDTDTQYFGPGTRLTVL.

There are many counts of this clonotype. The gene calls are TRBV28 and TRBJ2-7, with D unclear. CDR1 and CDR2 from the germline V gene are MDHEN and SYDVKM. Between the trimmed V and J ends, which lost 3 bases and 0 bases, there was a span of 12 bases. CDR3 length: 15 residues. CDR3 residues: CASSFNRKSSYEQYF. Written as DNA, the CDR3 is TGTGCCAGCAGTTTTAACAGAAAGAGCTCCTACGAGCAGTACTTC. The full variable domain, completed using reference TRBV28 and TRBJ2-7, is DVKVTQSSRYLVKRTGEKVFLECVQDMDHENMFWYRQDPGLGLRLIYFSYDVKMKEKGDIPEGYSVSREKKERFSLILESASTNQTSMYLCASSFNRKSSYEQYFGPGTRLTVT.

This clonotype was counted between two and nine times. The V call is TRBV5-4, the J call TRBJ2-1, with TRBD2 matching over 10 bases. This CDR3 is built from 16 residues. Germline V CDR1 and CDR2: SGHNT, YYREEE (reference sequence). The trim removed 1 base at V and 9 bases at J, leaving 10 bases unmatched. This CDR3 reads CASSLPSSGSGGEQFF. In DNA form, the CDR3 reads TGTGCCAGCAGCTTGCCGTCTAGCGGGAGTGGTGGTGAGCAGTTCTTC.

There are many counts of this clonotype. The CDR3 DNA reads as TGTGCCAGCAGTTTCGGGATTTTTTACGAGCAGTACTTC. This codes for CASSFGIFYEQYF. This chain uses TRBV12-3 or TRBV12-4 with TRBJ2-7; D perhaps matches TRBD2 (5 bases). The CDR3 length is 13 residues. Trimming took 3 bases from V and 4 from J, leaving 10 bases between them.

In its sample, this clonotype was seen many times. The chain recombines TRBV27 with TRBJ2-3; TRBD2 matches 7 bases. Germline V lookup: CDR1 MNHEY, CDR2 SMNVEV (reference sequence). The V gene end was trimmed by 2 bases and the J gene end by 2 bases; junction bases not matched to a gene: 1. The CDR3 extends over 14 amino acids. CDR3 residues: CASSLRDYTDTQYF. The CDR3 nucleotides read TGTGCCAGCAGTTTACGGGACTACACAGATACGCAGTATTTT.